This TCR beta chain emerged from a study of cytotoxic CD8 clonotypes in ibrutinib-treated CLL. Some clones are missing from TCRdb's copy, which holds only in-frame ones; the method was immunoSEQ multiplex PCR. This repertoire shows fewer than 400,000 clones, approximately 67% found once; its top ten account for roughly 6.8%. This clone turned up a few times. This TCR was sampled from a human donor with chronic lymphocytic leukemia. The sequences come from PBMCs, collected after 36 months of ibrutinib treatment.

The chain's CDR3 is CASSPRLTGLAGVHEQYF. CDR3 DNA: TGCGCCAGCAGCCCGAGACTTACTGGACTAGCGGGAGTCCACGAGCAGTACTTC. This sequence joins TRBV4-1 and TRBJ2-7, with TRBD2 matching 13 bases. CDR1 is MGHRA and CDR2 is YSYEKL in the germline V gene. V dropped 4 bases and J dropped 5; count of bases not matched to a gene: 14. CDR3 length equals 18 residues.